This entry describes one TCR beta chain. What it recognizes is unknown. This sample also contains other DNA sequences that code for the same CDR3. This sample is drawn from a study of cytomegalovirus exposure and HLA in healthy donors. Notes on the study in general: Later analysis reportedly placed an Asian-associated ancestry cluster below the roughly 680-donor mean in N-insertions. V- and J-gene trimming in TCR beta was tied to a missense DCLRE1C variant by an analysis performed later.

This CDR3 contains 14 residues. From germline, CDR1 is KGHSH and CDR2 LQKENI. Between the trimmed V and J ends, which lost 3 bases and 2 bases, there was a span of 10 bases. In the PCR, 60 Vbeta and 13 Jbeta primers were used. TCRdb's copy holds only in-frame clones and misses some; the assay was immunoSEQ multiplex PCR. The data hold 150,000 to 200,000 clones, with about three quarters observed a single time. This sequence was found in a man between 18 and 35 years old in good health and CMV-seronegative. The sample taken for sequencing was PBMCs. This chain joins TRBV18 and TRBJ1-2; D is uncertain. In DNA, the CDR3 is TGTGCCAGCTCACCCGTCGGCAGGAACTATGGCTACACCTTC. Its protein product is CASSPVGRNYGYTF.